The clone carrying this T cell receptor beta chain was observed a single time. Its antigen is still unknown. Using immunoSEQ multiplex PCR, the repertoire was profiled, and TCRdb retains in-frame clones only, with some absent. The repertoire holds approximately 98,000 clones, with about 82% as singletons. The sample comes from a study of T cell responses to AZD1222 COVID-19 vaccine. On the study more broadly: Second doses were pooled across both intervals (about 4 or about 12 weeks).

Overall study findings and caveats: Spike as a whole was targeted by vaccine-associated CD4 TCRs, dominant at 160-218 and 743-854. The repertoires were collected only after the peak T cell response. An increase in Spike-specific TCR breadth and depth was observed after two AZD1222 doses.

CDR1 is SGHNT and CDR2 is YYREEE in the germline V gene (reference sequence). J was trimmed by 2 bases and V by 3 bases; bases with no gene match: 18. The CDR3 has 19 residues. The chain employs TRBV5-4 and TRBJ1-2; the match to TRBD1 covers 8 bases. The receptor's source is an adult in good health. Sequenced material: peripheral blood, taken on day 0 of AZD1222 vaccination. The CDR3 spells CASSYPTVGRGRENYGYTF. As DNA, the CDR3 is TGTGCCAGCAGCTACCCTACCGTCGGCAGGGGGCGTGAGAACTATGGCTACACCTTC.